These T cell receptor beta chains were read from a single sample in a study of T cell responses to AZD1222 COVID-19 vaccine. Profiled with immunoSEQ multiplex PCR; TCRdb holds only in-frame clones, not every one. The table lists some 100,000 clones, around nine tenths of them singletons. The sample in question was peripheral blood, obtained on day 0 of AZD1222 vaccination. The receptors were sampled from an adult in good health. Both conserved end residues are part of each CDR3. Not all rows give a size; the values are once, few, many and, for expanded clones, a class.

TRBJ1-6 | - | TRBV19 | CASSIARELHSPLHF
TRBJ1-4 | - | TRBV9 | CASSADSGRNEKLFF
TRBJ2-3 | - | TRBV2 | CASRGLVSTDTQYF
TRBJ2-1 | - | TRBV6-5 | CASSLLVRGHEQFF
TRBJ2-7 | - | TRBV30 | CAWSHLKGGRSYEQYF
TRBJ1-1 | - | TRBV9 | CASKPGGSRNTEAFF
TRBJ2-6 | - | TRBV19 | CASSIGAGTGANVLTF
TRBJ1-3 | - | TRBV30 | CAWSTGQGDHSGNTIYF
TRBJ2-6 | - | TRBV4-1 | CASSQVHRGTGNPGANVLTF
TRBJ2-3 | - | TRBV5-1 | CASTIPRDSLTDTQYF
TRBJ2-1 | - | TRBV7-9 | CASSSTGGVEQFF
TRBJ2-1 | - | TRBV10-3 | CAISDGRTYNEQFF
TRBJ1-2 | - | TRBV7-9 | CASSLETAHGIYGYTF
TRBJ1-6 | - | TRBV27 | CASSRTAGTGNNSPLHF
TRBJ1-1 | - | TRBV7-9 | CASSVNRGSTEAFF
TRBJ2-2 | - | TRBV12-5 | CASGTGVTGELFF
TRBJ1-4 | - | TRBV21-1 | CASSKEDGARKLFF
TRBJ2-7 | - | TRBV27 | CASSILSGGAFSYEQYF
TRBJ2-3 | - | TRBV3-1/TRBV3-2 | CASSQEQGSGDTQYF
TRBJ2-3 | - | TRBV9 | CASSARGGTDTQYF
TRBJ2-7 | - | TRBV2 | CASTGQGLKEQYF
TRBJ1-2 | medium-sized | TRBV6-4 | CASRDLDSRRGYGYTF
TRBJ1-5 | - | TRBV19 | CASSIGGRGNQPQHF
TRBJ2-7 | - | TRBV11-3 | CASSSSDLRGEQYF
TRBJ1-5 | - | TRBV27 | CASSWTGDGGGNQPQHF
TRBJ2-1 | - | TRBV30 | CAWSSVSYNEQFF
TRBJ2-7 | - | TRBV28 | CASSFVDRSVEQYF
TRBJ1-1 | - | TRBV15 | CATSRSETGNTEAFF
TRBJ1-2 | - | TRBV19 | CASSELGAYGYTF
TRBJ1-2 | - | TRBV6-6 | CASSKGQGDYGYTF
TRBJ2-3 | - | TRBV28 | CASTPGGLAPDTQYF
TRBJ1-1 | - | TRBV11-2 | CASSLLRRSQAEAFF
TRBJ1-1 | - | TRBV7-9 | CASINRAAFF
TRBJ1-6 | once | TRBV5-8 | CASSLEGRFDVSPLHF
TRBJ2-4 | - | TRBV3-1/TRBV3-2 | CASSQDVGAQAKNIQYF
TRBJ1-4 | - | TRBV27 | CASSFRTNEKLFF
TRBJ2-2 | - | TRBV5-1 | CASIPGPRRTGELFF
TRBJ2-7 | - | TRBV6-2/TRBV6-3 | CASSYSTTGMLNYEQYF
TRBJ2-7 | - | TRBV27 | CASSLHRDSGREQYF
TRBJ1-2 | - | TRBV5-4 | CASSSDNPGSRGYTF
TRBJ1-1 | - | TRBV27 | CASSFDSRLNTEAFF
TRBJ1-1 | - | TRBV19 | CASSLQGEGTEAFF
TRBJ1-1 | - | TRBV6-5 | CASSYSAHGGAFF
TRBJ1-1 | few | TRBV14 | CASSQDASGIPFLLGTEAFF
TRBJ1-1 | - | TRBV5-1 | CASNDGKGLNTEAFF
TRBJ1-1 | - | TRBV19 | CASTRLRGIMNTEAFF
TRBJ2-1 | once | TRBV19 | CASSISAVRSNYNEQFF
TRBJ2-1 | few | TRBV18 | CASSPSGSVEQFF
TRBJ1-1 | - | TRBV29-1 | CSVGIVVRTEAFF
TRBJ2-7 | once | TRBV3-1/TRBV3-2 | CASSQDLRRGSEQYF
TRBJ1-6 | once | TRBV30 | CAWSTGQRDSPLHF
TRBJ1-1 | - | TRBV5-1 | CASSLGSGQGARVTEAFF
TRBJ1-3 | - | TRBV4-1 | CASSQESFGGNTIYF